Shown below are 7 T cell receptor beta chains from a single sample sequenced in a study of CXCR3-negative and CXCR3-positive naive CD8 T cells. Notes on the study in general: TRB CDR3s of CXCR3-positive naive cells were more hydrophobic than those of CXCR3-negative naive cells.

No antigen is known for these receptors. All TRB cDNA libraries came from 5' RACE performed with UMI labels. Using the 5' RACE reads, TCRdb records one entry per CDR3 protein without DNA. The repertoire table contains tens of thousands of distinct CDR3 sequences. Sequenced material: naive CXCR3+ CD8+ T cells from blood. Subset defined: CD45RO-CCR7+CD27+CD95- naive CD8+ T cells expressing CXCR3 (TNR3+). Receptors were obtained from a human donor in good health. Some clones in this sample may be carry-over from other donors' samples.

This chain links TRBV9 with TRBJ1-1; the TRBD1 assignment by TCRdb is unverifiable without DNA. This CDR3 is 13 amino acids long. CDR1 is SGDLS and CDR2 is YYNGEE in the germline V gene. CDR3 loop: CASSETGESEAFF.

The chain links TRBV15 to TRBJ2-5. Germline values: CDR1 LNHNV, CDR2 YYDKDF (reference sequence). This CDR3 region has 16 residues. The chain's CDR3 is CATSRERTLVQETQYF.

The rearrangement links TRBV7-9 to TRBJ1-6; TCRdb selects TRBD1, and the lack of DNA leaves this call unchecked. The CDR3 has 18 amino acids. Germline CDR1 and CDR2: SEHNR and FQNEAQ (reference sequence). The CDR3 spells CASSPTAWTGRSASPLHF. Full variable domain (remainder filled in from reference TRBV7-9 and TRBJ1-6): DTGVSQNPRHKITKRGQNVTFRCDPISEHNRLYWYRQTLGQGPEFLTYFQNEAQLEKSRLLSDRFSAERPKGSFSTLEIQRTEQGDSAMYLCASSPTAWTGRSASPLHFGNGTRLTVT.

The chain recombines TRBV7-2 with TRBJ2-7; lacking DNA, the TRBD1 call made by TCRdb goes unchecked. CDR1 is SGHTA and CDR2 is FQGNSA in the germline V gene. The CDR3 contains 12 residues. CDR3 residues: CASTQGGVEQYF.

The chain combines TRBV18 with TRBJ2-5; without DNA, the TCRdb call of TRBD2 cannot be checked. The CDR3 runs 13 residues. The germline CDR1 and CDR2 sequences are KGHSH and LQKENI. The CDR3 spells CASSPGLQETQYF.

This chain links TRBV4-1 with TRBJ2-5. Looked up from germline, CDR1 is MGHRA and CDR2 is YSYEKL. This CDR3 is 15 amino acids long. CDR3 sequence reads: CASSQVATNQETQYF.

The V and J genes are TRBV29-1 and TRBJ2-5. The germline gives CDR1 SQVTM, CDR2 ANQGSEA. The CDR3 extends over 11 amino acids. CDR3 protein: CSVDSQETQYF.